This TCR beta chain was sequenced for a study of technical replicates of blood from several donors. Here immunoSEQ multiplex PCR was the method, and the copy in TCRdb shows in-frame clones only, minus some. Counted here are about 88,000 clones, 90% to 95% occurring once; the ten biggest clones make up about 0.26%. V lost 4 bases to trimming and J lost 2 bases; unmatched junction nucleotides: 6. In germline, CDR1 is SGHNT, CDR2 YENEEA. The CDR3 length is 16 residues. This clonotype originated in a human donor in good health. Sequencing input: T cells isolated from PBMCs. The genes are TRBV11-3 and TRBJ2-7, with TRBD2 matching 12 bases. The CDR3 sequence: CASSSGLAGRTYEQYF. CDR3 sequence (DNA): TGTGCCAGCAGCTCCGGACTAGCGGGGCGAACCTACGAGCAGTACTTC.